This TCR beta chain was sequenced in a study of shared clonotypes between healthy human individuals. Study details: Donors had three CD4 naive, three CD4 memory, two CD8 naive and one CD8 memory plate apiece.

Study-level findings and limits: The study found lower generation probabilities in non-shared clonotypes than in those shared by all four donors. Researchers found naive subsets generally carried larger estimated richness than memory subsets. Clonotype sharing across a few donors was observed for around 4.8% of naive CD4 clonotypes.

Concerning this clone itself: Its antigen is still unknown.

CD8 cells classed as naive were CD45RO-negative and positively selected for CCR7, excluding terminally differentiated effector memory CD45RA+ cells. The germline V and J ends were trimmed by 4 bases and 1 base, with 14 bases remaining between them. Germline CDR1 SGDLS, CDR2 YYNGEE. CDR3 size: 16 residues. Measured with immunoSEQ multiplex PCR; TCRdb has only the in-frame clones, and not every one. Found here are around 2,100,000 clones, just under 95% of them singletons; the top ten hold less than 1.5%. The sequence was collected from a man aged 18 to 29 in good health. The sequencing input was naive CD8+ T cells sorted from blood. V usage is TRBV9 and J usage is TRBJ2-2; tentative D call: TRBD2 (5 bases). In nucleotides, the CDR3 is TGTGCCAGCAGCCAGACGGGGAAGGTGAACACCGGGGAGCTGTTTTTT. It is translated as CASSQTGKVNTGELFF.